One TCR beta chain is described in this entry. Its antigen is not yet known. Per-base quality was not reported, and no clone a single base away is much larger than it. Libraries were prepared through the immunoSEQ multiplex PCR assay. Entries here come from immuneACCESS through TCRdb and include only in-frame sequences with V and J called. Some clones fail to appear in such tables; in the studies checked, an unresolved V gene covers under half of the shortfall, and the cause of the remainder is unknown. Recorded for this sample are tens of thousands of clones; over 80% of them occurred a single time. The ten largest clones capture roughly 7% of the sample. The record originates from a study of T cell changes during pregnancy in multiple sclerosis (dated by TCRdb to the late 2010s). Concerning the study at large: The study looked at changes in the T cell repertoire across pregnancy in women with multiple sclerosis.

Trimming accounts for 5 bases at V and 7 bases at J, while the number of junction bases matched to no gene is 7. The CDR3 measures 13 amino acids from cysteine to phenylalanine. Only the CDR3 portion is preserved as DNA: 39 bases, with reading frame beginning at the first base. CDR1 and CDR2 were assigned from the germline V gene (reference sequence) as SEHNR and FQNEAQ. The sequence was obtained from a female donor with multiple sclerosis, enrolled in a pregnancy study. This chain joins TRBV7-9 to TRBJ1-2; 7 bases in the junction line up with TRBD1. The sample was CD8+ T cells from peripheral blood mononuclear cells, taken in the third trimester of pregnancy. The CDR3 protein sequence reads: CASSLRQGPGYTF. In nucleotide form, the sequence is TGTGCCAGCAGCCTCCGACAGGGTCCTGGCTACACCTTC.